This TCR beta chain originates from a study of blood T cell repertoires in COVID-19. Trimming cost V 5 bases and J 7 bases, with 16 bases left between them. Germline V gene data show CDR1 as SGHDT and CDR2 as YYEEEE. CDR3 size: 13 residues. The repertoire was sequenced with immunoSEQ multiplex PCR; TCRdb's copy has only in-frame clones and lacks some. The table has roughly 320,000 clones, 85% to 90% seen once. The sequenced sample consisted of PBMCs or T cells enriched from blood (not recorded which). The genes are TRBV5-6 and TRBJ2-7, with a possible D match to TRBD1 (5 bases). The TCR was taken from a man aged 30 to 45 who had recovered from COVID-19. The CDR3 bases are TGTGCCAGCAGTTGGGGCAGGTCAGGTGAGCAGTACTTC. Amino acids: CASSWGRSGEQYF. The whole variable domain, remainder taken from reference TRBV5-6 and TRBJ2-7, is DAGVTQSPTHLIKTRGQQVTLRCSPKSGHDTVSWYQQALGQGPQFIFQYYEEEERQRGNFPDRFSGHQFPNYSSELNVNALLLGDSALYLCASSWGRSGEQYFGPGTRLTVT.